Reported below is one T cell receptor beta chain. The antigen remains undetermined. With 3 bases clipped from V and 1 base from J, the junction kept 2 bases outside the gene matches. CDR1 is SGHTA and CDR2 is FQGNSA in the germline V gene. The CDR3 has 16 residues. This entry belongs to a study of vaccination effects on CD4 cells after COVID-19. Only in-frame clones appear in the TCRdb table, and some are missing; sequencing was by immunoSEQ multiplex PCR. The sample yields 25,000 to 30,000 clones, 73% seen once. Antigen-specific CD4+ T cell clonotypes were called by their expansion after viral peptide-pool culture in ViraFEST. Culture lasted 10 days before CD4+ T cell isolation. As their vaccination, participants received two doses of either BNT162b2 or mRNA-1273.

This receptor was identified in a human donor who received a COVID-19 vaccine. J is TRBJ2-3 and V is TRBV7-2; 12 positions agree with TRBD2. The sample here was CD4+ T cells from PBMCs cultured with HCoV-NL63 spike peptides, taken after COVID-19 vaccination. The CDR3 protein is CASSLRLAGGTDTQYF. The CDR3 DNA reads as TGTGCCAGCAGCTTGAGACTAGCGGGAGGCACAGATACGCAGTATTTT.